These T cell receptor beta chains were read from a single sample in a study of regulatory T cells in long-lasting Graves disease. MiXCR, run by TCRdb on the multiplex PCR reads, gives a single entry per CDR3 protein. The sample includes 350,000 to 450,000 distinct CDR3 sequences, less than 30% of them seen just once. The source material was peripheral blood mononuclear cells (PBMCs), sampled when the disease was refractory, from a patient treated with antithyroid drugs. These receptors were taken from a woman aged 40 to 50 with Graves disease. CDR3s include the opening cysteine and the closing phenylalanine or tryptophan.

CDR3: CASSQLNRGEGYTF
V: TRBV4-1
J: TRBJ1-2

CDR3: CASSTGTLIPYEQYF
V: TRBV28
J: TRBJ2-7

CDR3: CASIILGWGEVTF
V: TRBV2
J: TRBJ1-2

CDR3: CASSLASHTAYEQYF
V: TRBV7-9
J: TRBJ2-7

CDR3: CASSPQGAGVYEQYF
V: TRBV11-2
J: TRBJ2-7

CDR3: CASSLEVQVYGYTF
V: TRBV7-9
J: TRBJ1-2

CDR3: CASSLSRVNSPLHF
V: TRBV13
J: TRBJ1-6

CDR3: CAWSYPHGSYEQYF
V: TRBV30
J: TRBJ2-7

CDR3: CASSPGIRGPNTGELFF
V: TRBV5-4
J: TRBJ2-2

CDR3: CATIGLRGAEAFF
V: TRBV19
J: TRBJ1-1

CDR3: CASRSQGGEQYF
V: TRBV2
J: TRBJ2-7

CDR3: CASSYGRMPQSAQHF
V: TRBV6-2/TRBV6-3
J: TRBJ1-5

CDR3: CASKRDRESETQYF
V: TRBV6-1
J: TRBJ2-5

CDR3: CSATRDRETQYF
V: TRBV20-1
J: TRBJ2-5

CDR3: CASRNTSLRWGEAFF
V: TRBV2
J: TRBJ1-1

CDR3: CASSYPENTSGANVLTF
V: TRBV6-8
J: TRBJ2-6

CDR3: CASTHKGEVDEQYF
V: TRBV2
J: TRBJ2-7

CDR3: CASTIRTSGNTGELFF
V: TRBV5-1
J: TRBJ2-2

CDR3: CATSTATEGETQYF
V: TRBV5-1
J: TRBJ2-5

CDR3: CASSLKLGGGTEAFF
V: TRBV5-1
J: TRBJ1-1

CDR3: CASSYSRAVNSPLHF
V: TRBV6-6
J: TRBJ1-6

CDR3: CATGSSDIQYF
V: TRBV4-1
J: TRBJ2-4

CDR3: CSARDPQVEETQYF
V: TRBV20-1
J: TRBJ2-5

CDR3: CASSYDPERNTEAFF
V: TRBV6-5
J: TRBJ1-1

CDR3: CASSDFLGLAGSGEQFF
V: TRBV19
J: TRBJ2-1

CDR3: CSARGGWNTEAFF
V: TRBV20-1
J: TRBJ1-1

CDR3: CSAMDTSGTEAFF
V: TRBV20-1
J: TRBJ1-1

CDR3: CASSDRDTNEKLFF
V: TRBV13
J: TRBJ1-4

CDR3: CASRDREDEQFF
V: TRBV2
J: TRBJ2-1

CDR3: CSASSWGNEQFF
V: TRBV20-1
J: TRBJ2-1

CDR3: CASSHLPGQDFLHF
V: TRBV19
J: TRBJ1-6

CDR3: CSATEGVGQHF
V: TRBV20-1
J: TRBJ1-5

CDR3: CASRANYGYTF
V: TRBV6-1
J: TRBJ1-2

CDR3: CASRKGTSGSSYEQYF
V: TRBV28
J: TRBJ2-7

CDR3: CASSEGPVNSPLHF
V: TRBV6-1
J: TRBJ1-6

CDR3: CATSDSRDPKEDYGYTF
V: TRBV24-1
J: TRBJ1-2

CDR3: CATSRDTGALNEKLFF
V: TRBV15
J: TRBJ1-4